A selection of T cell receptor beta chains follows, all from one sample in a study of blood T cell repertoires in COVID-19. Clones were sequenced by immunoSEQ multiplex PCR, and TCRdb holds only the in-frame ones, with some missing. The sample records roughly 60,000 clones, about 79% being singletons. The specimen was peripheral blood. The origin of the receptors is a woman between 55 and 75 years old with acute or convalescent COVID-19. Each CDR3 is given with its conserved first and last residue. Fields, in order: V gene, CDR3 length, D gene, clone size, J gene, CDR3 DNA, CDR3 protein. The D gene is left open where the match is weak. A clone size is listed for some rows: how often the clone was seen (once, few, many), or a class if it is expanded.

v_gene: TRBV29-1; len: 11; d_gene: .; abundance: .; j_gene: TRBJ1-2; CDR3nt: TGCAGCGTTGGAGGGAATTCTGGCTACACCTTC; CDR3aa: CSVGGNSGYTF
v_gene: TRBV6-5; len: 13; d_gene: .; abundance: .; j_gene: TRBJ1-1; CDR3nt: TGTGCCAGCAGTTGGTACATGAACACTGAAGCTTTCTTT; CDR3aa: CASSWYMNTEAFF
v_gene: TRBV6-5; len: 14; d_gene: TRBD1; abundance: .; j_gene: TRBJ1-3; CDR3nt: TGTGCCAGCAGTCTGACAGGGGAGGGAAACACCATATATTTT; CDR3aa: CASSLTGEGNTIYF
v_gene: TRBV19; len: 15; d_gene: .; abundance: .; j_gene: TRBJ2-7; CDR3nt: TGTGCCAGTAGTAGAGGAGAGACAGGGAGGTACGAGCAGTACTTC; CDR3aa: CASSRGETGRYEQYF
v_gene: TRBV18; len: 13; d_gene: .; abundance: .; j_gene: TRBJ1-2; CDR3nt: TGTGCCAGCTCACCAATGGGGGGTGAAGGCTACACCTTC; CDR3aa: CASSPMGGEGYTF
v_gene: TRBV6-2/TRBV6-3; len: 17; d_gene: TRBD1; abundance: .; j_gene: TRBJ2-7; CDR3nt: TGTGCCAGCAGTTACTCGTTGGGACAGGGCGTATCCTACGAGCAGTACTTC; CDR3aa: CASSYSLGQGVSYEQYF
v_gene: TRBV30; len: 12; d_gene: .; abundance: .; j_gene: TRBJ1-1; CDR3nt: TGTGCCCTACAAGGGGTTAACACTGAAGCTTTCTTT; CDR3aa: CALQGVNTEAFF
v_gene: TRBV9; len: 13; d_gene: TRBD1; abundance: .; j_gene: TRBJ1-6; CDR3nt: TGTGCCAGCAGTTCGGGACAGCAAACACCCCTCCACTTT; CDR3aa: CASSSGQQTPLHF
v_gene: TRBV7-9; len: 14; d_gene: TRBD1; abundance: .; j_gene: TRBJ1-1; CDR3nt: TGTGCCAGCAGGGGGGACAGTCGAGGGGCTGAAGCTTTCTTT; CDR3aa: CASRGDSRGAEAFF
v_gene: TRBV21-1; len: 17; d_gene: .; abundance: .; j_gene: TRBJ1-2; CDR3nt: TGTGCCAGCAGCCCTCCCTCTCCGGGGGTCACTAACTATGGCTACACCTTC; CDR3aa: CASSPPSPGVTNYGYTF
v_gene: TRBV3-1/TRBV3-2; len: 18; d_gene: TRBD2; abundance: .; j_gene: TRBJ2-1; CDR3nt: TGTGCCAGCAGCCAAGATGGGGTAGCGGGGAGCTCCTACAATGAGCAGTTCTTC; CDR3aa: CASSQDGVAGSSYNEQFF
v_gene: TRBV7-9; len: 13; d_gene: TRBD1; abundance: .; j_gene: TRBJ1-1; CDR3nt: TGTGCCAGCAGCAGAGAAACAGGGGGCGAGGCTTTCTTT; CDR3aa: CASSRETGGEAFF
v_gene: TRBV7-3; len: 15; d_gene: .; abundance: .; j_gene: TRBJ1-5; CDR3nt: TGTGCCAGCAGCTCCCCGGCAGGCAGCAATCAGCCCCAGCATTTT; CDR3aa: CASSSPAGSNQPQHF
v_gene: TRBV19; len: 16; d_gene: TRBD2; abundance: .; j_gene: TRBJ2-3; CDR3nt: TGTGCCAGTAGTTTCGAGACTAGCGGGGTATCTGGTACGCAGTATTTT; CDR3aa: CASSFETSGVSGTQYF
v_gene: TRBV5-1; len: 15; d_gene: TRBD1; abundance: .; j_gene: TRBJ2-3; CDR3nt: TGCGCCAGCAGCTTTATGGGACAGGGTACAGATACGCAGTATTTT; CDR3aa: CASSFMGQGTDTQYF
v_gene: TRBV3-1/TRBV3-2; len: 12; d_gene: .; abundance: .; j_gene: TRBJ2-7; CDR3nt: TGTGCCAGCAGCCAAGATTGGAGTGAGCAGTACTTC; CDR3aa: CASSQDWSEQYF
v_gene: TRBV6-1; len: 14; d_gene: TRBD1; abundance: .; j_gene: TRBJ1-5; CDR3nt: TGTGCCAGCAGGATAGACAGGGTTAGGCAGCCCCAGCATTTT; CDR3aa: CASRIDRVRQPQHF
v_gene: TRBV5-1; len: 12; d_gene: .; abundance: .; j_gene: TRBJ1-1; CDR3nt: TGCGCCAGCAGCTTGGGAGCGGCTGAAGCTTTCTTT; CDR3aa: CASSLGAAEAFF
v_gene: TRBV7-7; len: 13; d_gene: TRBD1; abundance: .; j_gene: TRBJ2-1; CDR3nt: TGTGCCAGCAGCCGGGACAGGTCAAGTGAGCAGTTCTTC; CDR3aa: CASSRDRSSEQFF
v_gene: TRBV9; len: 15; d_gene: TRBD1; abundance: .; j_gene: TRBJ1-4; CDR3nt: TGTGCCAGCAGTGCAACGGGACAGCTTAATGAAAAACTGTTTTTT; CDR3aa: CASSATGQLNEKLFF
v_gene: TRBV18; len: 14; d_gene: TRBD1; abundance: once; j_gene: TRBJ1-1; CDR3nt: TGTGCCAGCTTCCCGACAGGGGCAAACACTGAAGCTTTCTTT; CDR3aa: CASFPTGANTEAFF
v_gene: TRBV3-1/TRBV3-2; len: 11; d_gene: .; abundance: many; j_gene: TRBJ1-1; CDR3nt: TGTGCCAGCACTTCCGCAGGGAAAGCTTTCTTT; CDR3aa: CASTSAGKAFF
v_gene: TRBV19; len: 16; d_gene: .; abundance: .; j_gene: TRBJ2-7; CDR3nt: TGTGCCAGTAGTATCCGGGCGGGACAGAGCTCCTACGAGCAGTACTTC; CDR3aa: CASSIRAGQSSYEQYF
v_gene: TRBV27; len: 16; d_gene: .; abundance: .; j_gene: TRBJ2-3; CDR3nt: TGTGCCAGCAGCTTGGGGACTCCACAACATGTGGATACGCAGTATTTT; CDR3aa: CASSLGTPQHVDTQYF
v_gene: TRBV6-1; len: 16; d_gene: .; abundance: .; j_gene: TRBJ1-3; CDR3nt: TGTGCCAGCAGTGAAGCTAGGACAGCTTCTGGAAACACCATATATTTT; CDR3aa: CASSEARTASGNTIYF
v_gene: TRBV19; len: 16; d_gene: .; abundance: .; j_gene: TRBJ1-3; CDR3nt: TGTGCCAGTAGTTCTCGCGGGGGGGCCTCTGGAAACACCATATATTTT; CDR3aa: CASSSRGGASGNTIYF
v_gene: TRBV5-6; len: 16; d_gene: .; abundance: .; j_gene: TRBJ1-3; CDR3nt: TGTGCCAGCAGCCTACAACAGGTGATCTCTGGAAACACCATATATTTT; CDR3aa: CASSLQQVISGNTIYF
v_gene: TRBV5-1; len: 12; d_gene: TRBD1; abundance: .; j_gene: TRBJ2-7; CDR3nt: TGCGCCAGCAGCGACAGGGGGGGTGAGCAGTACTTC; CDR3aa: CASSDRGGEQYF
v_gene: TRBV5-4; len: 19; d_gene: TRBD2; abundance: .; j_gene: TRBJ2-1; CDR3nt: TGTGCCAGCAGCTTGGAACTAGCGGGGCGAACAACTCTCTACAATGAGCAGTTCTTC; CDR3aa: CASSLELAGRTTLYNEQFF
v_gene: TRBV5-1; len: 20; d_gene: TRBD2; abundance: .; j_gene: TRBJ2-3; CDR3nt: TGCGCCAGCAGCCCCGCCGGGACTAGCGGGGGGAAGTATGGCACAGATACGCAGTATTTT; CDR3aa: CASSPAGTSGGKYGTDTQYF